The 11 T cell receptor beta chains reported below all come from one sample, sequenced in a study of PD-1 blockade in classical Hodgkin lymphoma. Clones were sequenced by immunoSEQ multiplex PCR, and TCRdb holds only the in-frame ones, with some missing. The sample shows approximately 27,000 clones, about 89% of them seen only once. Indicated time point: newly diagnosed, previously untreated cHL patient sample. It was by magnetic negative selection that CD4+ T cells were purified from thawed PBMCs. Sequenced sample: CD4+ T cells from blood. Every receptor here comes from a human donor with classical Hodgkin lymphoma.

The chain joins TRBV6-5 to TRBJ1-1; D unresolved. The CDR3 consists of 15 residues. V lost 6 bases to trimming and J lost 0 bases, with 14 bases between them. Germline CDR1 is MNHEY and CDR2 is SVGAGI. The CDR3 nucleotides are TGTGCCAGCAGACGCCAAGGAGCGGTGAACACTGAAGCTTTCTTT. Its translation: CASRRQGAVNTEAFF.

The rearrangement joins TRBV6-1 to TRBJ1-2; D not resolved. The germline gives CDR1 MNHNS, CDR2 SASEGT. CDR3 length equals 13 residues. The V end lost 1 base, the J end lost 6 bases, and 9 bases lay between the germline ends. The CDR3, as DNA: TGTGCCAGCAGTGAAGTGGCGGTAAATGGCTACACCTTC. It codes for CASSEVAVNGYTF.

The chain links TRBV19 to TRBJ1-2; a weak D match, TRBD1 (5 bases). CDR3 length: 13 residues. Germline-derived CDR1 and CDR2 are LNHDA and SQIVND (reference sequence). The germline V and J ends were trimmed by 5 bases and 2 bases, with 9 bases remaining between them. This chain's CDR3 is CASSWTKNYGYTF. The CDR3 DNA follows: TGTGCCAGTAGTTGGACAAAGAACTATGGCTACACCTTC.

The chain recombines TRBV14 with TRBJ2-1, with 12 bases identical to TRBD2. Per the germline V gene, CDR1 is SGHDN and CDR2 is FVKESK. The J segment lost 4 bases and the V segment lost 2 bases, leaving 9 bases of the junction unmatched. The CDR3 extends over 18 amino acids. The CDR3 nucleotides are TGTGCCAGCAGCCAACTCAGGGCTAGCGGGAGGGAATACAATGAGCAGTTCTTC. Translated: CASSQLRASGREYNEQFF.

The chain recombines TRBV21-1 with TRBJ2-1; TRBD2, as called in the table, went unchecked against the DNA. TRBV21-1 is a pseudogene. The CDR3 runs 14 residues. The CDR3 region is CASSLNGGYNEQFF. For the CDR3, the DNA is TGTGCCAGCAGCCTAAACGGGGGTTACAATGAGCAGTTCTTC.

The rearrangement links TRBV18 to TRBJ2-3; unclear D gene. CDR3 size: 15 residues. From germline, CDR1 is KGHSH and CDR2 LQKENI. Trimming pared 3 bases from V and 0 bases from J, leaving 10 bases between. CDR3 sequence reads: CASSPPVPSTDTQYF. CDR3 bases: TGTGCCAGCTCACCCCCCGTGCCTAGCACAGATACGCAGTATTTT.

The CDR3 reads CASSYVVAASEQFF. The CDR3 DNA reads TGTGCCAGCAGTTACGTGGTAGCGGCTAGTGAGCAGTTCTTC. The V and J genes are TRBV6-5 and TRBJ2-1, with D perhaps matching TRBD2 (6 bases). This CDR3 comprises 14 residues. Germline assignment: CDR1 MNHEY and CDR2 SVGAGI. The V and J ends lost 2 bases and 9 bases respectively, with 14 bases between them.

The chain carries TRBV28 and TRBJ1-1, with D uncertain. The CDR3 runs 13 residues. Trimming stripped 5 bases from V and 7 bases from J, with 14 bases between. Germline V lookup: CDR1 MDHEN, CDR2 SYDVKM. The chain's CDR3 is CASSPRHRGEAFF. CDR3 DNA sequence: TGTGCCAGCAGTCCTCGACACCGAGGTGAAGCTTTCTTT.

The CDR3 sequence is CASSPAGTSITQYF. The CDR3 nucleotides are TGTGCCAGCTCACCAGCCGGGACTAGCATTACCCAGTACTTC. The chain couples TRBV18 to TRBJ2-5; 9 bases align to TRBD2. This CDR3 has 14 amino acids. The junction had 6 bases not matched to a gene; V was cut back by 2 bases and J by 8 bases. Germline lookup yields CDR1 KGHSH and CDR2 LQKENI.

The chain is built from TRBV6-6 and TRBJ1-5; D uncertain. The germline gives CDR1 MNHNY, CDR2 SVGAGI (reference sequence). This CDR3 comprises 13 residues. Trimming removed 6 bases at V and 0 bases at J, with 6 bases between. The CDR3 loop is CASRPNSNQPQHF. CDR3 DNA: TGTGCCAGCAGGCCGAATAGCAATCAGCCCCAGCATTTT.

The V call is TRBV2, the J call TRBJ1-3; D call uncertain. The V end lost 2 bases, the J end lost 4 bases, and 3 bases lay between the germline ends. This CDR3 is built from 12 residues. Germline CDR1 reads SNHLY; CDR2 reads FYNNEI. The chain's CDR3 is CASSESGNTIYF. CDR3 in DNA: TGTGCCAGCAGTGAATCGGGAAACACCATATATTTT. The full variable domain, with the rest looked up from reference TRBV2 and TRBJ1-3, is EPEVTQTPSHQVTQMGQEVILRCVPISNHLYFYWYRQILGQKVEFLVSFYNNEISEKSEIFDDQFSVERPDGSNFTLKIRSTKLEDSAMYFCASSESGNTIYFGEGSWLTVV.